Described below is a single TCR beta chain sequence and its context. The V end lost 1 base, the J end lost 0 bases, and 20 bases lay between the germline ends. This CDR3 spans 19 amino acids. Germline assignment: CDR1 LNHDA and CDR2 SQIVND (reference sequence). This sample is drawn from a study of shared clonotypes between healthy human individuals. Clones were sequenced by immunoSEQ multiplex PCR, and TCRdb holds only the in-frame ones, with some missing. The sample records millions of clones, roughly nine tenths being singletons. The gene calls are TRBV19 and TRBJ2-3, with a weak D call TRBD2 (5 bases). This receptor was obtained from a man aged 18 to 29 in good health. The sequenced sample consisted of naive CD4+ T cells sorted from blood. Subset in this sample: CD45RA+ positively selected. CDR3 sequence (DNA): TGTGCCAGTAGTATAGGCCCCGCCCTTGGCGGGTCTAGCACAGATACGCAGTATTTT. Its translation: CASSIGPALGGSSTDTQYF.